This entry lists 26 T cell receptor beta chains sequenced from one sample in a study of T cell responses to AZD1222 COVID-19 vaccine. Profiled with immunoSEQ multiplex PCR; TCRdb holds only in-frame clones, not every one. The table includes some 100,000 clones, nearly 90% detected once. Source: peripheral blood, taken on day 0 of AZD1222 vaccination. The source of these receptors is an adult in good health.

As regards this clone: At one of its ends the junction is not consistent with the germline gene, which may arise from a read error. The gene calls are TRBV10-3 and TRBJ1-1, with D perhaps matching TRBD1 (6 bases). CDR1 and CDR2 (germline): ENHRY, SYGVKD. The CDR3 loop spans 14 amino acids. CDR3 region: CAPWTAVGHTGAFF. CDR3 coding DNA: TGTGCCCCATGGACAGCCGTGGGTCACACTGGAGCTTTCTTT.

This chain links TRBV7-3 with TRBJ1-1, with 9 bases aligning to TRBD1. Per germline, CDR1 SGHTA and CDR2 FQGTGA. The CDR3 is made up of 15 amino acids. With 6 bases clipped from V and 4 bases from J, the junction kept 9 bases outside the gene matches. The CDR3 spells CASSSTGGATTEAFF. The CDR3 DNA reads TGTGCCAGCAGTTCTACAGGGGGCGCGACCACTGAAGCTTTCTTT.

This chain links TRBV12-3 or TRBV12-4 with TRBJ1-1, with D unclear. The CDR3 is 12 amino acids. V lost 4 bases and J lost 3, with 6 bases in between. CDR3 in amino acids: CASSSEDTEAFF. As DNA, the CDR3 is TGTGCCAGCAGTTCTGAGGACACTGAAGCTTTCTTT.

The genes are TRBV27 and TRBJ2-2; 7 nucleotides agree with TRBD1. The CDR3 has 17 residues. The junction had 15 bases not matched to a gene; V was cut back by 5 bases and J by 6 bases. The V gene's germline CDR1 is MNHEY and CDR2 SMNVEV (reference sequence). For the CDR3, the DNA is TGTGCCAGCAGTCCAAGCCCCGCACAGGGGAAGGCCGGGGAGCTGTTTTTT. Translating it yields CASSPSPAQGKAGELFF.

The CDR3 loop reads CASSLVPTGELFF. CDR3 nucleotides: TGTGCCAGCAGCTTAGTTCCGACCGGGGAGCTGTTTTTT. J is TRBJ2-2 and V is TRBV7-2, with no clear D. Germline CDR1 SGHTA, CDR2 FQGNSA. This CDR3 region has 13 residues. Trimming took off 1 base at V and 5 bases at J, with 5 bases between the two ends.

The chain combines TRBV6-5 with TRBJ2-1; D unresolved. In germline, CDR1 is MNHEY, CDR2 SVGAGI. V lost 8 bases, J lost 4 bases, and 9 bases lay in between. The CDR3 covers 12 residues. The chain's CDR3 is CASGSTYNEQFF. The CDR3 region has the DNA TGTGCCAGCGGGTCAACATACAATGAGCAGTTCTTC.

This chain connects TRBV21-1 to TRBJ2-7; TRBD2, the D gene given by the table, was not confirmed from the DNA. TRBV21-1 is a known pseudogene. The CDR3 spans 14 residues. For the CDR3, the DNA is TGTGCCAGCAGCGCCGGGACTAGGTCTAGCGAGCAGTACGTC. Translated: CASSAGTRSSEQYV.

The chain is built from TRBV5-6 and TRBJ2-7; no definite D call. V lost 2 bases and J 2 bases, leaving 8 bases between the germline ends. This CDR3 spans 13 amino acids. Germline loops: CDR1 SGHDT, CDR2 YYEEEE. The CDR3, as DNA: TGTGCCAGCAGCTTAACCCTAGCCTACGAGCAGTACTTC. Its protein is CASSLTLAYEQYF. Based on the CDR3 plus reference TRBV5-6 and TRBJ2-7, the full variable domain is DAGVTQSPTHLIKTRGQQVTLRCSPKSGHDTVSWYQQALGQGPQFIFQYYEEEERQRGNFPDRFSGHQFPNYSSELNVNALLLGDSALYLCASSLTLAYEQYFGPGTRLTVT.

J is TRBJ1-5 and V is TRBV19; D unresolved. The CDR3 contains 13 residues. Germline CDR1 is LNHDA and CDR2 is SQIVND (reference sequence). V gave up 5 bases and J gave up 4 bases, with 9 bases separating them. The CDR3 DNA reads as TGTGCCAGTAGTCAGGCAGTTAATCAGCCCCAGCATTTT. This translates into CASSQAVNQPQHF.

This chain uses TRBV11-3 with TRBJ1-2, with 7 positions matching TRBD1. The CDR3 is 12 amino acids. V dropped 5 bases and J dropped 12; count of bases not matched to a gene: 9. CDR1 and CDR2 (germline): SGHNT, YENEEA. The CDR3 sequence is CASSAGQVMNTF. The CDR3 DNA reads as TGTGCCAGCAGCGCCGGACAGGTCATGAACACCTTC.

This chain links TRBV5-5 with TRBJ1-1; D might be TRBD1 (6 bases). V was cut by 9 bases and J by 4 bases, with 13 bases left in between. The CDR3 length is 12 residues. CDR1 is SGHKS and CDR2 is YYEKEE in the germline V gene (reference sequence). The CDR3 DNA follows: TGTGCCACCAACAGGGTGGGCACTGAAGCTTTCTTT. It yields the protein CATNRVGTEAFF.

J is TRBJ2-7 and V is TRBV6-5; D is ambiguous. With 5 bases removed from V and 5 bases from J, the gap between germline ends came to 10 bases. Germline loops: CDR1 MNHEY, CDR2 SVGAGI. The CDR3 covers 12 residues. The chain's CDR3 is CASSPGPHEQYV. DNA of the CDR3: TGTGCCAGCAGTCCCGGTCCCCACGAGCAGTACGTC.

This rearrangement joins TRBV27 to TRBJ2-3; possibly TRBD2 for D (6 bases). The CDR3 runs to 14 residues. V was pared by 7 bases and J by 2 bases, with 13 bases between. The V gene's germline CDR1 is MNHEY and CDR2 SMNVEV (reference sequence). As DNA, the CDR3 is TGTGCCAGCACACAGGACTACCCCACAGATACGCAGTATTTT. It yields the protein CASTQDYPTDTQYF.

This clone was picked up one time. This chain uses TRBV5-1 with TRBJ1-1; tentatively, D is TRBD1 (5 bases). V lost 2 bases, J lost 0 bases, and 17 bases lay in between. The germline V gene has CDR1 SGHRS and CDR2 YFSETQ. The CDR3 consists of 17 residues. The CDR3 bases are TGCGCCAGCAGCTTTATTTCAGGGCCAGCTATGAACACTGAAGCTTTCTTT. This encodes CASSFISGPAMNTEAFF.

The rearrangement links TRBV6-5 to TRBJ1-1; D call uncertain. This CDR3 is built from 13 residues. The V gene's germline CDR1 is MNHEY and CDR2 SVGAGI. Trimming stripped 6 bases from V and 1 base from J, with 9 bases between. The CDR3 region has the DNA TGTGCCAGCAGACCTCCAGGGAACACTGAAGCTTTCTTT. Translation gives CASRPPGNTEAFF.

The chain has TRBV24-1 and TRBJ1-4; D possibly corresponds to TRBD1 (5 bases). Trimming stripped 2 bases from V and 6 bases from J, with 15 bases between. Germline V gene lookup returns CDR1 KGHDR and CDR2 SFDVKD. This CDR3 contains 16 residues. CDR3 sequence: CATSDSGGGEDEKLFF. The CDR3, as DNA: TGTGCCACCAGTGATTCGGGGGGAGGGGAGGATGAAAAACTGTTTTTT.

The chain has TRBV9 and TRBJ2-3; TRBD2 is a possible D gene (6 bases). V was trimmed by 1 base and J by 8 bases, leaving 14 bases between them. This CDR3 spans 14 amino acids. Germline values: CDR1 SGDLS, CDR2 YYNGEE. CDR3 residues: CASSVWDSSSTQYF. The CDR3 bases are TGTGCCAGCAGCGTATGGGACTCGAGCTCTACGCAGTATTTT.

The CDR3 DNA reads TGTGCCAGCAGCCCCAGGGGGAGCTCCTACAATGAGCAGTTCTTC. Its protein product is CASSPRGSSYNEQFF. The rearrangement joins TRBV7-9 to TRBJ2-1, with TRBD1 matching 7 bases. J was trimmed by 0 bases and V by 5 bases; bases with no gene match: 4. Per germline, CDR1 SEHNR and CDR2 FQNEAQ (reference sequence). The CDR3 covers 15 residues.

The CDR3 sequence is CASSSPGTLLAKNIQYF. The CDR3 DNA reads TGTGCCAGCAGTTCCCCCGGGACACTTCTAGCCAAAAACATTCAGTACTTC. The rearrangement links TRBV6-2 or TRBV6-3 to TRBJ2-4; D may be TRBD1 (6 bases). Germline V gene sequence: CDR1 MNHEY, CDR2 SVGEGT. V gave up 4 bases and J gave up 0 bases, with 16 bases separating them. The CDR3 has 17 residues.

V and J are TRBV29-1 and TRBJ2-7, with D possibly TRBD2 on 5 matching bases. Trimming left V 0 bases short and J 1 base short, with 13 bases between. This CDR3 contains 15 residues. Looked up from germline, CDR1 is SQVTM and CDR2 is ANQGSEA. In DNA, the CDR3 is TGCAGCGTTGAAGATCGGGAAAGATGGTCCTACGAGCAGTACGTC. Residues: CSVEDRERWSYEQYV.

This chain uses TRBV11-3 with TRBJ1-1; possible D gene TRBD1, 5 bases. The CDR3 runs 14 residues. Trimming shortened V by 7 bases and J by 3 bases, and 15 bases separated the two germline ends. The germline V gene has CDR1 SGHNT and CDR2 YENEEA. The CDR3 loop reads CASTRPGTDTEAFF. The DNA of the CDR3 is TGTGCCAGCACCCGACCGGGGACCGACACTGAAGCTTTCTTT.

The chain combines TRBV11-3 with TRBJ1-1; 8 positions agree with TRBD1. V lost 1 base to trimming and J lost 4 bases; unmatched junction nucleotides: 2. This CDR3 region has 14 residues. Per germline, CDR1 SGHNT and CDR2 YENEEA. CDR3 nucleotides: TGTGCCAGCAGCTTAGCTACAGGGGGCACTGAAGCTTTCTTT. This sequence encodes CASSLATGGTEAFF.

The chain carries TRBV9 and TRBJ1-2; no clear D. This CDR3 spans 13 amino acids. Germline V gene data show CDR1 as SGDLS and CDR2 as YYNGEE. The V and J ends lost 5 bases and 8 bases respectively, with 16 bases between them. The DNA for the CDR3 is TGTGCCAGCAGTCTAGAAGGGAAATACGGCTACACCTTC. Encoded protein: CASSLEGKYGYTF.

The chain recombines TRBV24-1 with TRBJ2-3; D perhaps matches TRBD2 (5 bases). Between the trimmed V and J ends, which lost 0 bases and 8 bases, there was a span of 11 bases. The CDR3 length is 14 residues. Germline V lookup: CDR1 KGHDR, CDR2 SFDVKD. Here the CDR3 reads CATSDLIGRGTQYF. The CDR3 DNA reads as TGTGCCACCAGTGATTTGATTGGGAGAGGTACGCAGTATTTT.

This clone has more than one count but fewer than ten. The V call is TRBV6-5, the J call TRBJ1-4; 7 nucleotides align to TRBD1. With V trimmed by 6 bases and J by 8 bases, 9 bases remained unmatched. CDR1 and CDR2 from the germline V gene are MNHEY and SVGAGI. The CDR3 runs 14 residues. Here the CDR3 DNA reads TGTGCCAGCAGCGCAACAGGGGAGTGGGAAAAACTGTTTTTT. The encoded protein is CASSATGEWEKLFF.

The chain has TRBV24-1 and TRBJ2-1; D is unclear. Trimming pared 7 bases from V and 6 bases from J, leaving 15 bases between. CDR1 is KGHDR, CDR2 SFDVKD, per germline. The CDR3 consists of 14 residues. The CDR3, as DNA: TGTGCCACCAGGGGTCCGGGCGGACCCAATGAGCAGTTCTTC. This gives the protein CATRGPGGPNEQFF.